These 32 T cell receptor beta chains were all obtained from the same sample, sequenced in a study of shared clonotypes between healthy human individuals. Measured with immunoSEQ multiplex PCR; TCRdb has only the in-frame clones, and not every one. The sample includes approximately 350,000 clones, about 74% of them seen just once. Specimen: memory CD4+ T cells sorted from blood. Indicated subset: CD45RA-negative fraction. The receptor source for this set is a man between 25 and 39 years old in good health.

This chain joins TRBV28 and TRBJ1-1; D is possibly TRBD1 (5 bases). The length of the CDR3 is 14 residues. The germline V gene has CDR1 MDHEN and CDR2 SYDVKM. Trimming stripped 3 bases from V and 0 bases from J, with 8 bases between. The CDR3 region is CASSFRGMNTEAFF. The DNA of the CDR3 is TGTGCCAGCAGTTTTAGGGGCATGAACACTGAAGCTTTCTTT.

The chain joins TRBV18 to TRBJ2-1, with a possible D match to TRBD2 (6 bases). Trimming took 6 bases from V and 0 from J, leaving 12 bases between them. This CDR3 comprises 15 residues. Germline CDR1 is KGHSH and CDR2 is LQKENI. CDR3 DNA: TGTGCCAGCTCGCCCTTAGCGGACTCCTACAATGAGCAGTTCTTC. Amino acid sequence: CASSPLADSYNEQFF.

The rearrangement links TRBV2 to TRBJ2-7, with 10 bases identical to TRBD2. Germline V gives CDR1 SNHLY, CDR2 FYNNEI. J was trimmed by 1 base and V by 9 bases; bases with no gene match: 12. This CDR3 spans 16 amino acids. The CDR3 region is CASTRAATSGSYEQYF. CDR3 bases: TGTGCCAGTACCCGAGCCGCGACTAGCGGGTCCTACGAGCAGTACTTC.

The chain joins TRBV6-1 to TRBJ2-1, with D perhaps matching TRBD2 (7 bases). Trimming left V 8 bases short and J 10 bases short, with 24 bases between. Germline V gene data show CDR1 as MNHNS and CDR2 as SASEGT. The CDR3 is 15 amino acids. The DNA of the CDR3 is TGTGCCAGCGATTTATCCGGGGGCGGGAGTCGGGAGCAGTTCTTC. It is translated as CASDLSGGGSREQFF.

The chain joins TRBV7-9 to TRBJ1-5, with a weak D call TRBD1 (5 bases). CDR1 and CDR2 (germline): SEHNR, FQNEAQ (reference sequence). Trimming cost V 5 bases and J 5 bases, with 10 bases left between them. The length of the CDR3 is 13 residues. The CDR3 region has the DNA TGTGCCAGCAGCACAGGTTTTGATCAGCCCCAGCATTTT. It is translated as CASSTGFDQPQHF.

This clone was recorded a few times. The rearrangement uses TRBV28 and TRBJ2-7; no definite D call. V was shortened by 5 bases and J by 9 bases, with 14 bases between the two germline ends. The CDR3 runs to 12 residues. Germline values: CDR1 MDHEN, CDR2 SYDVKM. The DNA of the CDR3 is TGTGCCAGCAGTCCCTTGGCTCGGTGGCAGTACTTC. This encodes CASSPLARWQYF.

The CDR3 nucleotides are TGTGCCAGCAGTTACTCAGGGAGCAGCTATGGCTACACCTTC. Residues: CASSYSGSSYGYTF. The chain employs TRBV6-6 and TRBJ1-2; D uncertain. The V and J ends lost 0 bases and 4 bases respectively, with 9 bases between them. Germline CDR1 and CDR2: MNHNY and SVGAGI (reference sequence). This CDR3 contains 14 residues.

This clone appeared a few times. The chain combines TRBV19 with TRBJ1-3; D gene uncertain. CDR3 length: 14 amino acids. Germline loops: CDR1 LNHDA, CDR2 SQIVND (reference sequence). Trimming cost V 3 bases and J 4 bases, with 10 bases left between them. The CDR3 spells CASSMGSVGNTIYF. In nucleotides, the CDR3 is TGTGCCAGTAGTATGGGCAGCGTCGGAAACACCATATATTTT.

This chain connects TRBV7-9 to TRBJ2-2; 8 nucleotides match TRBD1. In germline, CDR1 is SEHNR, CDR2 FQNEAQ (reference sequence). CDR3 length equals 17 residues. V shed 2 bases and J 0 bases; nucleotides not matched to a gene: 5. CDR3 protein: CASSLRQGTANTGELFF. Here the CDR3 DNA reads TGTGCCAGCAGCTTACGACAGGGGACGGCGAACACCGGGGAGCTGTTTTTT.

V is TRBV7-8 and J is TRBJ1-5; D may be TRBD1 (6 bases). Per the germline V gene, CDR1 is SGHVS and CDR2 is FQNEAQ. Trimming left V 5 bases short and J 6 bases short, with 17 bases between. The CDR3 has 15 residues. Written as DNA, the CDR3 is TGTGCCAGCAGCCCTACGGGGCAGGGGAGTCAGCCCCAGCATTTT. Translation: CASSPTGQGSQPQHF.

This chain links TRBV5-6 with TRBJ2-3; tentative D call: TRBD1 (5 bases). Germline V gives CDR1 SGHDT, CDR2 YYEEEE. The V end lost 8 bases, the J end lost 0 bases, and 13 bases lay between the germline ends. This CDR3 region has 14 residues. CDR3 DNA sequence: TGTGCCAGTCTCCGGACATGGAGCACAGATACGCAGTATTTT. It translates to CASLRTWSTDTQYF.

The chain uses TRBV7-9 and TRBJ2-5; possible D gene TRBD1, 6 bases. This CDR3 contains 14 residues. From germline, CDR1 is SEHNR and CDR2 FQNEAQ (reference sequence). V was cut by 4 bases and J by 1 base, with 10 bases left in between. CDR3: CASSSYRVQETQYF. CDR3 nucleotide sequence: TGTGCCAGCAGCTCCTACAGGGTCCAAGAGACCCAGTACTTC.

This clone was seen only once. The rearrangement joins TRBV6-1 to TRBJ1-4; D gene ambiguous. The CDR3 spans 14 residues. Per germline, CDR1 MNHNS and CDR2 SASEGT. V lost 6 bases to trimming and J lost 5 bases, with 13 bases between them. The CDR3 spells CASRIQVANEKLFF. As DNA, the CDR3 is TGTGCCAGCAGGATTCAGGTCGCGAATGAAAAACTGTTTTTT.

This clone was detected only once. The same CDR3 also results from other DNA sequences found in this sample. The rearrangement links TRBV7-6 to TRBJ2-1; D unclear. The CDR3 is 12 residues long. Trimming stripped 3 bases from V and 10 bases from J, with 10 bases between. In germline, CDR1 is SGHVS, CDR2 FNYEAQ. The CDR3 loop is CASSLGAGEQFF. The CDR3 bases are TGTGCCAGCAGCTTGGGTGCCGGGGAGCAGTTCTTC. Full variable domain (remainder filled in from reference TRBV7-6 and TRBJ2-1): GAGVSQSPRYKVTKRGQDVALRCDPISGHVSLYWYRQALGQGPEFLTYFNYEAQQDKSGLPNDRFSAERPEGSISTLTIQRTEQRDSAMYRCASSLGAGEQFFGPGTRLTVL.

The chain links TRBV7-6 to TRBJ2-1; possible D gene TRBD2, 6 bases. The CDR3 extends over 14 amino acids. The V gene's germline CDR1 is SGHVS and CDR2 FNYEAQ. Trimming removed 1 base from V and 7 bases from J, with 11 bases in between. This CDR3 reads CASSLGLVTNEQFF. The DNA of the CDR3 is TGTGCCAGCAGCTTAGGACTAGTTACGAATGAGCAGTTCTTC. Together with reference TRBV7-6 and TRBJ2-1, the CDR3 gives the full variable domain: GAGVSQSPRYKVTKRGQDVALRCDPISGHVSLYWYRQALGQGPEFLTYFNYEAQQDKSGLPNDRFSAERPEGSISTLTIQRTEQRDSAMYRCASSLGLVTNEQFFGPGTRLTVL.

This clone was counted between two and nine times. The rearrangement uses TRBV5-7 and TRBJ1-5; D is unclear. TRBV5-7 has ORF status, its function being uncertain. CDR3 size: 14 residues. V lost 7 bases, J lost 0 bases, and 11 bases lay in between. CDR3 DNA: TGTGCCAGCGACCGGCGTTATAGCAATCAGCCCCAGCATTTT. It is translated as CASDRRYSNQPQHF.

This clone was found a few times. The chain has TRBV4-1 and TRBJ2-5; possibly TRBD1 for D (5 bases). There are 13 residues in the CDR3. Germline V lookup: CDR1 MGHRA, CDR2 YSYEKL. Between the trimmed V and J ends, which lost 0 bases and 9 bases, there was a span of 11 bases. CDR3 protein: CASSQEGRSSQYF. CDR3 nucleotide sequence: TGCGCCAGCAGCCAAGAGGGGCGGTCTTCCCAGTACTTC.

This clone was recorded at least ten times. The chain employs TRBV10-1 and TRBJ2-1; D gene uncertain. The V gene lost 2 bases and the J gene lost 11 bases, with 7 bases spanning the gap. This CDR3 comprises 11 residues. Germline CDR1 WNHNN, CDR2 SYGVQD (reference sequence). Here the CDR3 DNA reads TGCGCCAGCAGTGAGATGGGCAAGCAGTTCTTC. Protein sequence: CASSEMGKQFF.

This clone was observed at least ten times. The V and J genes are TRBV28 and TRBJ2-2; perhaps D is TRBD1 or TRBD2 (7 bases each). CDR1 MDHEN and CDR2 SYDVKM come from the germline V gene. This CDR3 region has 15 residues. The V end lost 3 bases, the J end lost 5 bases, and 13 bases lay between the germline ends. CDR3 DNA sequence: TGTGCCAGCAGTTTTCGGCAGGGGGGGACCGGGGAGCTGTTTTTT. Protein product: CASSFRQGGTGELFF.

This clone has a single count. The CDR3 DNA sequence: TGTGCCAGCAGTTACCTAGCGGGGTCCTACGAGCAGTACTTC. This gives the protein CASSYLAGSYEQYF. The chain joins TRBV6-6 to TRBJ2-7; 9 bases line up with TRBD2. The V segment lost 2 bases and the J segment 1 base; nucleotides outside the gene matches: 0. The CDR3 is made up of 14 amino acids. From germline, CDR1 is MNHNY and CDR2 SVGAGI (reference sequence).

V usage is TRBV29-1 and J usage is TRBJ1-2; possibly TRBD1 for D (6 bases). Germline CDR1 and CDR2: SQVTM and ANQGSEA. The CDR3 covers 14 residues. V was pared by 6 bases and J by 8 bases, with 22 bases between. CDR3 residues: CSVLSGGGVGGYTF. The CDR3 bases are TGCAGCGTGTTATCCGGGGGCGGCGTAGGCGGCTACACCTTC.

The chain employs TRBV6-1 and TRBJ1-2; possible D gene TRBD1, 6 bases. Germline V gene sequence: CDR1 MNHNS, CDR2 SASEGT. This CDR3 is 12 amino acids long. Deletions cut 5 bases from V and 8 bases from J, with 12 bases between. The CDR3 region has the DNA TGTGCCAGCAGTTATTACAGGGACGGCTACACCTTC. Amino acids: CASSYYRDGYTF.

There are a few counts of this clone. The chain uses TRBV28 and TRBJ1-3; possible D gene TRBD1, 5 bases. Germline V CDR1 and CDR2: MDHEN, SYDVKM. Trimming cost V 9 bases and J 5 bases, with 14 bases left between them. The CDR3 is 13 amino acids. The CDR3 sequence: CASHRPDRNTIYF. In DNA, the CDR3 is TGTGCCAGTCACCGACCGGACAGAAACACCATATATTTT.

The chain has TRBV6-1 and TRBJ2-7; D unclear. The CDR3 totals 14 residues. Germline V gives CDR1 MNHNS, CDR2 SASEGT. V dropped 2 bases and J dropped 2 bases, with 10 bases sitting between them. The CDR3 reads CASSETLAPYEQYF. For the CDR3, the DNA is TGTGCCAGCAGTGAAACTCTGGCCCCCTACGAGCAGTACTTC.

This clone was seen a few times. The rearrangement links TRBV18 to TRBJ2-7; tentative D call: TRBD1 (6 bases). CDR3 length equals 17 residues. Germline values: CDR1 KGHSH, CDR2 LQKENI. The V gene lost 1 base and the J gene lost 2 bases, with 18 bases spanning the gap. CDR3 in amino acids: CASSPRTGPGITYEQYF. In DNA, the CDR3 is TGTGCCAGCTCACCACGTACAGGGCCGGGTATAACCTACGAGCAGTACTTC.

This chain joins TRBV19 and TRBJ1-3, with D possibly matching TRBD1 (5 bases). The CDR3 length is 14 residues. CDR1 and CDR2 (germline): LNHDA, SQIVND (reference sequence). V was trimmed by 7 bases and J by 2 bases, leaving 12 bases between them. CDR3 region: CASTPRGAGNTIYF. The CDR3 DNA reads TGTGCCAGTACCCCAAGGGGAGCTGGAAACACCATATATTTT.

In this sample, this clone turned up a few times. This chain uses TRBV20-1 with TRBJ2-3, with no clear D. Looked up from germline, CDR1 is DFQATT and CDR2 is SNEGSKA (reference sequence). The CDR3 is 11 amino acids. The V end was cut by 5 bases, the J end by 4 bases, with 7 bases between. The CDR3 region is CSASSPDTQYF. The CDR3 bases are TGCAGTGCTTCGAGTCCAGATACGCAGTATTTT.

The rearrangement links TRBV5-6 to TRBJ1-4, with TRBD1 as a possible D gene (5 bases). The CDR3 sequence is 16 residues long. The V and J ends lost 3 bases and 7 bases respectively, with 19 bases between them. In germline, CDR1 is SGHDT, CDR2 YYEEEE. Here the CDR3 DNA reads TGTGCCAGCAGCTCCAACATCGGGACCCTTCGTGAAAAACTGTTTTTT. This gives the protein CASSSNIGTLREKLFF. The full variable domain, completed using reference TRBV5-6 and TRBJ1-4, is DAGVTQSPTHLIKTRGQQVTLRCSPKSGHDTVSWYQQALGQGPQFIFQYYEEEERQRGNFPDRFSGHQFPNYSSELNVNALLLGDSALYLCASSSNIGTLREKLFFGSGTQLSVL.

With respect to this clone: Different DNA sequences within this sample yield the same CDR3. The chain has TRBV25-1 and TRBJ2-7; D not certain. The CDR3 is 12 amino acids. The V and J ends lost 1 base and 3 bases respectively, with 4 bases between them. CDR1 and CDR2 from the germline V gene are MGHDK and SYGVNS. The CDR3 loop reads CASSESYYEQYF. DNA for the CDR3: TGTGCCAGCAGTGAATCCTACTACGAGCAGTACTTC.

The chain carries TRBV2 and TRBJ1-4; 9 bases line up with TRBD1. CDR3 size: 18 residues. The V segment lost 1 base and the J segment 7 bases; nucleotides outside the gene matches: 13. From germline, CDR1 is SNHLY and CDR2 FYNNEI. The CDR3 spells CASSEGRGRGQGTEKLFF. The DNA of the CDR3 is TGTGCCAGCAGTGAAGGACGAGGGCGGGGACAGGGAACTGAAAAACTGTTTTTT.

The J gene is TRBJ1-5, the V gene TRBV19, with TRBD1 matching 10 bases. Per the germline V gene, CDR1 is LNHDA and CDR2 is SQIVND (reference sequence). The J segment lost 1 base and the V segment lost 3 bases, leaving 18 bases of the junction unmatched. This CDR3 has 21 residues. The CDR3 DNA follows: TGTGCCAGTAGTATTTTCTTCCCGGGACAGGGGCTTCCGACCAGCAATCAGCCCCAGCATTTT. It is translated as CASSIFFPGQGLPTSNQPQHF.

V gene TRBV27 combines with J gene TRBJ1-1; 12 positions match TRBD1. Unmatched junction bases numbered 7, after V lost 5 bases and J lost 0 bases. Per the germline V gene, CDR1 is MNHEY and CDR2 is SMNVEV (reference sequence). The CDR3 runs 17 residues. The CDR3 here is CASSPDRDRGLNTEAFF. The CDR3 nucleotides are TGTGCCAGCAGTCCTGACCGGGACAGGGGGCTGAACACTGAAGCTTTCTTT.